The rows below give T cell receptor beta chains drawn from one sample of a study of blood T cell repertoires in COVID-19. Sequencing was performed with immunoSEQ multiplex PCR; in TCRdb, only in-frame clones are kept and a portion is missing. The sample has 45,000 or so clones; 86% are singletons. The specimen sequenced was peripheral blood. These receptors originate from a man aged 35 to 55 with active COVID-19. Each CDR3 is given with its conserved first and last residue. The D gene is left open where the match is weak. Some rows mark clone size as missing; the rest say once, few, many or name a class of expanded clone.

-,TRBV24-1,TRBJ2-6,TRBD1,16,TGTGCCACCAGTGATTCCGGGACAGGGGCGGCCAACGTCCTGACTTTC,CATSDSGTGAANVLTF
-,TRBV11-3,TRBJ2-2,TRBD2,18,TGTGCCAGCAGCGCCCGTTATGGGACTAGCGGGAGCTCCGGGGAGCTGTTTTTT,CASSARYGTSGSSGELFF
once,TRBV7-9,TRBJ1-2,TRBD1,14,TGTGCCAGCAGCTCCTACACAGGGGGGTATGGCTACACCTTC,CASSSYTGGYGYTF
-,TRBV7-6,TRBJ2-2,TRBD2,15,TGTGCCAGCAGCTTGCTAGCGGGAGAAGCCGGGGAGCTGTTTTTT,CASSLLAGEAGELFF
-,TRBV9,TRBJ2-2,-,14,TGTGCCAGCAGTCAACAGGGTTTTCACGGGGAGCTGTTTTTT,CASSQQGFHGELFF
-,TRBV19,TRBJ2-1,-,14,TGTGCCAGTAGTATAAGGCTAGCAGACAATGAGCAGTTCTTC,CASSIRLADNEQFF
-,TRBV10-1,TRBJ1-1,-,14,TGCGCCAGCAGTGACCCAGGGCTGGGCACTGAAGCTTTCTTT,CASSDPGLGTEAFF
-,TRBV30,TRBJ2-7,-,16,TGTGCCTGGAGTCTACCTTCCGGAGGGATCTCCTACGAGCAGTACTTC,CAWSLPSGGISYEQYF
once,TRBV10-2,TRBJ2-1,-,15,TGCGCCAGCAGTGAAATAGTTGACTCCTACAATGAGCAGTTCTTC,CASSEIVDSYNEQFF
-,TRBV10-3,TRBJ2-2,TRBD2,15,TGTGCCATCAGACCCGGGACTAGCGGCACCGGGGAGCTGTTTTTT,CAIRPGTSGTGELFF
-,TRBV6-4,TRBJ2-1,TRBD2,16,TGTGCCAGCAGTGACGAGCCGGGAGGGGGGTCGAATGAGCAGTTCTTC,CASSDEPGGGSNEQFF
-,TRBV12-3/TRBV12-4,TRBJ1-2,-,12,TGTGCCAGCAGCTCGTTCGGCTATGGCTACACCTTC,CASSSFGYGYTF
-,TRBV7-2,TRBJ2-7,-,16,TGTGCCAGCAGCTTAACGAGTAACTCCCCCGCCTACGAGCAGTACTTC,CASSLTSNSPAYEQYF
-,TRBV29-1,TRBJ1-1,TRBD1,12,TGCAGCGGTAGGGGACAGGACACTGAAGCTTTCTTT,CSGRGQDTEAFF
-,TRBV5-1,TRBJ2-7,-,13,TGCGCCAGCAGTCAGGGGTCATCCTACGAGCAGTACTTC,CASSQGSSYEQYF
-,TRBV19,TRBJ1-5,-,12,TGTGCCAGTAGTCACAGAGGGCAGCCCCAGCATTTT,CASSHRGQPQHF
-,TRBV7-3,TRBJ2-7,TRBD1,15,TGTGCCAGCAGCCCTTCAGGGACAGGTTCCTACGAGCAGTACTTC,CASSPSGTGSYEQYF
-,TRBV27,TRBJ2-1,-,16,TGTGCCAGCAGTTTATCCGTCGGGAGCTCCTACAATGAGCAGTTCTTC,CASSLSVGSSYNEQFF
-,TRBV3-1/TRBV3-2,TRBJ1-6,-,13,TGTGCCAGCAGCCTCCCTCAGGCCGGGGCCCTCCACTTT,CASSLPQAGALHF
-,TRBV11-2,TRBJ2-7,TRBD2,16,TGTGCCAGCAGCTTAGATGTTGGGACTAGCGGTACGGGGCCGTACTTC,CASSLDVGTSGTGPYF
few,TRBV24-1,TRBJ1-2,-,13,TGTGCCACCAGTGACAGGGGTAACTATGGCTACACCTTC,CATSDRGNYGYTF
few,TRBV5-1,TRBJ1-2,-,15,TGCGCCAGCAGCTTGGCCGGGGATCCTAACTATGGCTACACCTTC,CASSLAGDPNYGYTF
-,TRBV5-4,TRBJ2-1,-,15,TGTGCCAGCAGCCAGCCAGGGGATTTGAAGCTTGAGCAGTTCTTC,CASSQPGDLKLEQFF
-,TRBV6-1,TRBJ2-1,TRBD2,15,TGTGCCAGCAGTGAAGGACTAGCGGGATCCAATGAGCAGTTCTTC,CASSEGLAGSNEQFF
few,TRBV7-9,TRBJ2-1,TRBD2,14,TGTGCCAGCAGCCCCGGGACTAGTTTTAATGAGCAGTTCTTC,CASSPGTSFNEQFF
-,TRBV11-1,TRBJ2-1,TRBD2,16,TGTGCCAGCAGCCCTGAAGGGACTAGCGGAAACAATGAGCAGTTCTTC,CASSPEGTSGNNEQFF
few,TRBV15,TRBJ1-4,-,15,TGTGCCACCAGCAGAGACGCGAGCGTTAATGAAAAACTGTTTTTT,CATSRDASVNEKLFF